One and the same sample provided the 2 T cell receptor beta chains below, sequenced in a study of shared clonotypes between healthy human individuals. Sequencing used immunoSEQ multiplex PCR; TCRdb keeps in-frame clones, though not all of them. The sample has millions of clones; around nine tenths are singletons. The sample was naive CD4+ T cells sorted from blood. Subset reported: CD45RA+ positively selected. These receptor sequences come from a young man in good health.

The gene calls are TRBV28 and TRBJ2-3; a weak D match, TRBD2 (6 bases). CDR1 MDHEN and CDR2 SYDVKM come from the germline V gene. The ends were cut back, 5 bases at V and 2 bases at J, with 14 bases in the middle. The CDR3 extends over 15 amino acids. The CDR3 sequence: CASSIDRLDTDTQYF. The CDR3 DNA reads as TGTGCCAGCAGTATCGATAGACTAGACACAGATACGCAGTATTTT.

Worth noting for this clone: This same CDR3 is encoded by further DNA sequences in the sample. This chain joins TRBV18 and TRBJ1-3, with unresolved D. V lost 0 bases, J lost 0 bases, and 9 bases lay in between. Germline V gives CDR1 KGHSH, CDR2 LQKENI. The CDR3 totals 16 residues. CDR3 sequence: CASSPPPVGSGNTIYF. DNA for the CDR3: TGTGCCAGCTCACCACCGCCGGTAGGCTCTGGAAACACCATATATTTT.